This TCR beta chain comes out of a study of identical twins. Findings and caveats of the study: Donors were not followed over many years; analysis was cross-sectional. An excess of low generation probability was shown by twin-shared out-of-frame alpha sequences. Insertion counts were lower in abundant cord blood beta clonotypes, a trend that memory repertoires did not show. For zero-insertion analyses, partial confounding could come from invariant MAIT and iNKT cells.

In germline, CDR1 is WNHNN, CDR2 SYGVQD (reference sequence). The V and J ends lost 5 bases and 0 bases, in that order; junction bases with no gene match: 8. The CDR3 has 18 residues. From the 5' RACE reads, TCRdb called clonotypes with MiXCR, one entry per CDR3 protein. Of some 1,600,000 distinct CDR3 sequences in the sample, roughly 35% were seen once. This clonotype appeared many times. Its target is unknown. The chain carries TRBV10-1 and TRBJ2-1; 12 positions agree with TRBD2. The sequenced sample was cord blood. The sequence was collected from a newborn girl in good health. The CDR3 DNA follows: TGCGCCAGCAGTCCGGGACTAGCGGGTTTTAGCTCCTACAATGAGCAGTTCTTC. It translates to CASSPGLAGFSSYNEQFF.